A single sample gave rise to the 2 T cell receptor beta chains below, sequenced in a study of T cells in Graves' hyperthyroidism and ophthalmopathy. Amplified regions were TCR beta CDR3 sequences from RNA transcripts. The HTBI set primed first-round TCR CDR3 RT-PCR. TCRdb recomputed calls from the multiplex PCR reads with MiXCR, one row per CDR3 protein. The sample lists just over 550,000 distinct CDR3 sequences, just over 45% occurring once. Sequencing was performed on peripheral blood or thyroid tissue (not recorded which). These TCRs come from a woman between 18 and 30 years old with Graves' hyperthyroidism.

Many counts were recorded for this clonotype. J is TRBJ1-5 and V is TRBV2; a weak D match, TRBD1 (5 bases). CDR1 and CDR2 from the germline V gene are SNHLY and FYNNEI. The CDR3 has 13 residues. Trimming stripped 3 bases from V and 7 bases from J, with 10 bases between. The CDR3: CASSDGGEQPQHF. The DNA of the CDR3 is TGTGCCAGCAGTGATGGGGGGGAACAGCCCCAGCATTTT. The entire variable domain, with the rest obtained from reference TRBV2 and TRBJ1-5, is as follows: EPEVTQTPSHQVTQMGQEVILRCVPISNHLYFYWYRQILGQKVEFLVSFYNNEISEKSEIFDDQFSVERPDGSNFTLKIRSTKLEDSAMYFCASSDGGEQPQHFGDGTRLSIL.

This clonotype was counted a few times. The chain uses TRBV5-1 and TRBJ1-5; possibly TRBD1 for D (6 bases). The V gene lost 6 bases and the J gene lost 3 bases, with 22 bases spanning the gap. The CDR3 totals 17 residues. CDR1 is SGHRS, CDR2 YFSETQ, per germline. The CDR3 nucleotides are TGCGCCAGCAATCAAACCGATACAGGGACGGACAATCAGCCCCAGCATTTT. It specifies CASNQTDTGTDNQPQHF.